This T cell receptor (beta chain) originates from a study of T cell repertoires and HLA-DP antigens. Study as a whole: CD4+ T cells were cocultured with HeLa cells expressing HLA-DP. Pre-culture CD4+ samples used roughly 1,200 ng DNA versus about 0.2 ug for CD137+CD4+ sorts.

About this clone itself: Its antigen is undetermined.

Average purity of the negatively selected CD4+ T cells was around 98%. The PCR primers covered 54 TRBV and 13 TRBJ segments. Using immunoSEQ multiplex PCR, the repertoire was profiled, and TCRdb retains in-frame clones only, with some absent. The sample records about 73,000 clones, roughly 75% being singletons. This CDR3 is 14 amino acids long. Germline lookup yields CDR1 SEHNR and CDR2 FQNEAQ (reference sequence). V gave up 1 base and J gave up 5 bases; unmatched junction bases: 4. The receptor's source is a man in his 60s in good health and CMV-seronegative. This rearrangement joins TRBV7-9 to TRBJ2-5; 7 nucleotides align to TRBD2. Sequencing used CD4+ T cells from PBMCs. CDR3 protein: CASSLGREKETQYF. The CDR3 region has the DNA TGTGCCAGCAGCTTAGGGCGGGAGAAGGAGACCCAGTACTTC.